The 24 T cell receptor beta chains below all came from one sample that was sequenced in a study of shared clonotypes between healthy human individuals. Using immunoSEQ multiplex PCR, the repertoire was profiled, and TCRdb retains in-frame clones only, with some absent. Among around 500,000 clones listed, about 76% were seen once. Material for sequencing was PBMCs. Receptors were obtained from a woman aged 40 to 55 in good health. Some clones in this sample may be carry-over from other donors' samples.

This clone was observed a single time. The chain carries TRBV27 and TRBJ2-3; tentatively, D is TRBD1 or TRBD2 (5 bases each). The germline CDR1 and CDR2 sequences are MNHEY and SMNVEV (reference sequence). The CDR3 covers 13 residues. Trimming pared 7 bases from V and 7 bases from J, leaving 15 bases between. The CDR3 sequence is CASTRVPGNTQYF. Here the CDR3 DNA reads TGTGCCAGCACCAGGGTCCCCGGGAATACGCAGTATTTT.

This chain uses TRBV13 with TRBJ2-7; perhaps TRBD2 as D (6 bases). Germline-derived CDR1 and CDR2 are PRHDT and FYEKMQ (reference sequence). V gave up 5 bases and J gave up 4 bases, with 9 bases separating them. This CDR3 is built from 12 residues. As DNA, the CDR3 is TGTGCCAGCAGCCTACGGGAGTACGAGCAGTACTTC. As protein: CASSLREYEQYF.

The chain couples TRBV10-3 to TRBJ1-3; perhaps TRBD1 as D (5 bases). This CDR3 region has 16 residues. V gave up 4 bases and J gave up 0 bases, with 13 bases separating them. From germline, CDR1 is ENHRY and CDR2 SYGVKD. The CDR3 reads CAISAIPQGSGNTIYF. CDR3 in DNA: TGTGCCATCAGTGCGATCCCCCAGGGCTCTGGAAACACCATATATTTT.

The V and J genes are TRBV11-2 and TRBJ1-6; D remains ambiguous. The V gene lost 5 bases and the J gene lost 7 bases, with 12 bases spanning the gap. The germline V gene has CDR1 SGHAT and CDR2 FQNNGV. This CDR3 is 14 amino acids long. This CDR3 reads CASSQPGENSPLHF. The CDR3 coding sequence is TGTGCCAGCAGCCAGCCGGGAGAGAATTCACCCCTCCACTTT.

The chain uses TRBV7-9 and TRBJ2-7; possible D gene TRBD2, 5 bases. Trimming took 2 bases from V and 7 from J, leaving 9 bases between them. The CDR3 totals 12 residues. Germline CDR1 reads SEHNR; CDR2 reads FQNEAQ (reference sequence). The CDR3 DNA is TGTGCCAGCAGCTTACCCCCGGGAGAGCAGTACTTC. Its translation: CASSLPPGEQYF.

The chain joins TRBV19 to TRBJ2-2; no firm D call. Trimming stripped 7 bases from V and 2 bases from J, with 8 bases between. The CDR3 covers 13 residues. The germline V gene has CDR1 LNHDA and CDR2 SQIVND (reference sequence). The CDR3 is CASKGYNTGELFF. Here the CDR3 DNA reads TGTGCCAGTAAGGGCTATAACACCGGGGAGCTGTTTTTT.

This clone was observed a few times. Other DNA sequences in this specimen translate into the identical CDR3. The gene calls are TRBV27 and TRBJ2-5; TRBD2 matches 10 bases. The CDR3 is 14 amino acids. The V gene's germline CDR1 is MNHEY and CDR2 SMNVEV (reference sequence). The ends lost 4 bases at V and 4 bases at J; junction bases unmatched: 3. Here the CDR3 DNA reads TGTGCCAGCAGTTCCCGACTAGCGGGAGAGACCCAGTACTTC. This gives the protein CASSSRLAGETQYF.

The CDR3 here is CASSTPGPLGSYEQYF. CDR3 bases: TGTGCCAGCAGTACCCCGGGCCCCCTCGGATCCTACGAGCAGTACTTC. V and J are TRBV28 and TRBJ2-7; D not certain. Germline V lookup: CDR1 MDHEN, CDR2 SYDVKM. Trimming left V 5 bases short and J 1 base short, with 18 bases between. The CDR3 has 16 amino acids. The variable domain in full, with the rest retrieved from reference TRBV28 and TRBJ2-7, is DVKVTQSSRYLVKRTGEKVFLECVQDMDHENMFWYRQDPGLGLRLIYFSYDVKMKEKGDIPEGYSVSREKKERFSLILESASTNQTSMYLCASSTPGPLGSYEQYFGPGTRLTVT.

Note on this clone: Other nucleotide sequences in the sample specify the same CDR3. As DNA, the CDR3 is TGCGCCAGCAGTGAGGGGTACGAGCAGTACTTC. Translation: CASSEGYEQYF. The chain links TRBV10-2 to TRBJ2-7; the D is unclear. Deletions cut 2 bases from V and 4 bases from J, with 3 bases between. This CDR3 is 11 amino acids long. Germline V lookup: CDR1 WSHSY, CDR2 SAAADI.

The DNA of the CDR3 is TGCGCCAGCAGTGAAGCAGGGCTGGACGAGCAGTACTTC. Translated: CASSEAGLDEQYF. The chain uses TRBV10-2 and TRBJ2-5; TRBD1 is a possible D gene (5 bases). The J call may not be correct, given that the DNA end is closer to TRBJ2-7. Looked up from germline, CDR1 is WSHSY and CDR2 is SAAADI. The CDR3 covers 13 residues.

The V call is TRBV29-1, the J call TRBJ2-3; TRBD1 aligns across 7 bases. V dropped 7 bases and J dropped 3; count of bases not matched to a gene: 7. Germline V gene data show CDR1 as SQVTM and CDR2 as ANQGSEA. The CDR3 has 13 residues. CDR3 in amino acids: CSERRDRTDTQYF. CDR3 nucleotide sequence: TGCAGCGAACGCCGGGACAGAACAGATACGCAGTATTTT.

This chain joins TRBV28 and TRBJ1-5; possibly TRBD1 for D (5 bases). CDR1 is MDHEN and CDR2 is SYDVKM in the germline V gene. V lost 1 base to trimming and J lost 7 bases, with 26 bases between them. The CDR3 contains 19 residues. The CDR3, as DNA: TGTGCCAGCAGTTTATCCTCAGGGAGGGCAACAGCCGCCCAACAGCCCCAGCATTTT. It codes for CASSLSSGRATAAQQPQHF.

This rearrangement joins TRBV19 to TRBJ1-5; D gene uncertain. V was clipped by 3 bases and J by 0 bases, with 18 bases between them. The germline CDR1 and CDR2 sequences are LNHDA and SQIVND (reference sequence). This CDR3 has 18 residues. The CDR3 region has the DNA TGTGCCAGTAGTATCTCGGTACAGAAGGCTTATAGCAATCAGCCCCAGCATTTT. It codes for CASSISVQKAYSNQPQHF.

The rearrangement uses TRBV7-3 and TRBJ2-1; TRBD2 matches at 9 bases. The CDR3 totals 16 residues. V shed 5 bases, J shed 6 bases, and the junction held 11 bases outside the gene matches. The germline V gene has CDR1 SGHTA and CDR2 FQGTGA. In DNA, the CDR3 is TGTGCCAGCAGCCCACAGGGACTAGCCTTTCCCAATGAGCAGTTCTTC. It yields the protein CASSPQGLAFPNEQFF.

This CDR3 is CASSVGRGRAGNTQYF. The DNA of the CDR3 is TGTGCCAGCAGCGTAGGTCGCGGGAGGGCCGGGAATACGCAGTATTTT. The chain carries TRBV9 and TRBJ2-3; TRBD2 aligns across 9 bases. Unmatched junction bases numbered 9, after V lost 0 bases and J lost 7 bases. Germline V lookup: CDR1 SGDLS, CDR2 YYNGEE. This CDR3 contains 16 residues.

In this sample, this clone turned up a few times. This sequence joins TRBV28 and TRBJ2-7; D not certain. CDR1 is MDHEN, CDR2 SYDVKM, per germline. The CDR3 contains 15 residues. Between the trimmed V and J ends, which lost 5 bases and 5 bases, there was a span of 19 bases. As DNA, the CDR3 is TGTGCCAGCAGTCCCACCCACGCGGCACCCCACGAGCAGTACTTC. As protein: CASSPTHAAPHEQYF.

This clone has at least ten counts. The rearrangement links TRBV9 to TRBJ2-4; D gene uncertain. Trimming left V 0 bases short and J 9 bases short, with 10 bases between. CDR1 is SGDLS and CDR2 is YYNGEE in the germline V gene. The CDR3 has 13 amino acids. The CDR3 DNA follows: TGTGCCAGCAGCGTAGAATCGAGCAGCATTCAGTACTTC. Residues: CASSVESSSIQYF.

The chain employs TRBV19 and TRBJ1-1; maybe TRBD1 (6 bases). V lost 4 bases and J lost 5, with 14 bases in between. This CDR3 region has 14 residues. Germline CDR1 LNHDA, CDR2 SQIVND (reference sequence). This CDR3 reads CASSRDKDGTEAFF. CDR3 nucleotides: TGTGCCAGTAGTAGGGACAAAGATGGGACTGAAGCTTTCTTT.

V is TRBV4-1 and J is TRBJ2-1; 11 bases are shared with TRBD2. The CDR3 covers 19 residues. The V gene's germline CDR1 is MGHRA and CDR2 YSYEKL. V gave up 0 bases and J gave up 4 bases; unmatched junction bases: 11. The CDR3: CASSQERLAGGPLYNEQFF. The CDR3 DNA sequence: TGCGCCAGCAGCCAAGAGCGGCTAGCGGGAGGACCCCTTTACAATGAGCAGTTCTTC.

This clone was recorded once. V usage is TRBV5-6 and J usage is TRBJ2-7; 8 bases fit TRBD1. CDR3 length: 14 residues. The V gene's germline CDR1 is SGHDT and CDR2 YYEEEE. V trimming: 4 bases; J trimming: 3 bases; junction bases outside the gene matches: 6. The CDR3 sequence is CASSRTGRIYEQYF. DNA of the CDR3: TGTGCCAGCAGCAGGACAGGGAGGATCTACGAGCAGTACTTC.

Details on this clone: A read error may be the cause here, since a much bigger clone is one base away. Other DNA sequences in this specimen translate into the identical CDR3. The chain carries TRBV7-2 and TRBJ2-2, with D tentatively TRBD2 (5 bases). CDR3 length: 14 amino acids. The germline V gene has CDR1 SGHTA and CDR2 FQGNSA. CDR3 protein: CASSLFRNTGELFF. As DNA, the CDR3 is TGTGCCAGCAGCTTATTCAGGAACACCGGGGAGCTGTTCTTT. Full variable domain (missing parts from reference TRBV7-2 and TRBJ2-2): GAGVSQSPSNKVTEKGKDVELRCDPISGHTALYWYRQSLGQGLEFLIYFQGNSAPDKSGLPSDRFSAERTGGSVSTLTIQRTQQEDSAVYLCASSLFRNTGELFFGEGSRLTVL.

The chain has TRBV20-1 and TRBJ1-2; D is undetermined. This CDR3 is built from 11 residues. CDR1 DFQATT and CDR2 SNEGSKA come from the germline V gene (reference sequence). Trimming left V 1 base short and J 13 bases short, with 13 bases between. CDR3 DNA sequence: TGCAGTGCTAGAGGACCGGGAGTTCTCACCTTC. Residues: CSARGPGVLTF.

V gene TRBV7-9 combines with J gene TRBJ1-1; no definite D call. From germline, CDR1 is SEHNR and CDR2 FQNEAQ (reference sequence). V shed 7 bases and J shed 6 bases, with 12 bases lying between them. The CDR3 is 12 amino acids. CDR3 sequence: CASIPGSAEAFF. DNA for the CDR3: TGTGCCAGCATCCCCGGTTCAGCTGAAGCTTTCTTT.

This rearrangement joins TRBV7-6 to TRBJ2-5; 10 nucleotides agree with TRBD1. Losses at the gene ends were 3 bases for V and 4 bases for J; bases not matched to a gene: 5. CDR3 size: 15 residues. Germline CDR1 and CDR2: SGHVS and FNYEAQ. CDR3 DNA sequence: TGTGCCAGCAGCTTTGGGGACAGGGGATCAGAGACCCAGTACTTC. Amino acids: CASSFGDRGSETQYF.